Listed below are T cell receptor beta chains from one sample, sequenced in a study of Graves' ophthalmopathy and Graves' hyperthyroidism. In TCRdb, the multiplex PCR reads were re-called with MiXCR into one record per CDR3 protein. The sample records roughly 700,000 distinct CDR3 sequences, approximately 40% being singletons. Sample: peripheral blood. All receptors derive from an adult man with Graves' ophthalmopathy. Both conserved end residues are part of each CDR3. A D gene is named only where the DNA matches it firmly. Some rows have no size entry. The others give once, few or many, or a class for an expanded clone.

D gene	clone size	V gene	J gene	CDR3 DNA	CDR3 protein
NA	NA	TRBV12-3/TRBV12-4	TRBJ2-6	TGTGCCACCAGGGAGTCCTCTGGGGCCAACGTCCTGACTTTC	CATRESSGANVLTF
TRBD1	NA	TRBV5-5	TRBJ2-7	TGTGCCAGCAGTACCCCGACAGGGTTGGTCCACGAGCAGTACTTC	CASSTPTGLVHEQYF
NA	NA	TRBV19	TRBJ1-5	TGTGCCAGTAGTCCCTCTCTAAGACAGACTTATAGCAATCAGCCCCAGCATTTT	CASSPSLRQTYSNQPQHF
NA	NA	TRBV12-3/TRBV12-4	TRBJ1-1	TGTGCCAGCAGATTACTTATGAACACTGAAGCTTTCTTT	CASRLLMNTEAFF
TRBD1	many	TRBV19	TRBJ1-6	TGTGCCAGTAGGCCTTTCGGGACAGCGACTAATTCACCCCTCCACTTT	CASRPFGTATNSPLHF
NA	many	TRBV7-2	TRBJ2-7	TGTGCCAGCAGCTTAGTAGTGGGGATTCAGTACTTC	CASSLVVGIQYF
TRBD1	NA	TRBV25-1	TRBJ1-2	TGTGCCAGCAGGAAGGAGGGGGCTGTGGGCTATGGCTACACCTTC	CASRKEGAVGYGYTF
TRBD1	few	TRBV7-9	TRBJ2-5	TGTGCCAGCAGCGCAGGGGGCGCCGAGGACCAAGAGACCCAGTACTTC	CASSAGGAEDQETQYF
NA	NA	TRBV20-1	TRBJ2-1	TGCAGTGCTAGACGGCCCTACAATGAGCAGTTCTTC	CSARRPYNEQFF
NA	many	TRBV10-3	TRBJ1-4	TGTGCCATCAGTGATGTAAGGGAAACTAATGAAAAACTGTTTTTT	CAISDVRETNEKLFF
NA	NA	TRBV20-1	TRBJ2-7	TGCAGTGCTAGACCCGGGACCCCCTACGAGCAGTACTTC	CSARPGTPYEQYF
NA	few	TRBV7-9	TRBJ2-7	TGTGCCAGCAGCTTGGCCCAGGGGAAAGGCGAGCAGTACTTC	CASSLAQGKGEQYF
TRBD1	NA	TRBV20-1	TRBJ1-1	TGCAGTGCTACTAACCTAGGACAGGGGGCCGGTACTGAAGCTTTCTTT	CSATNLGQGAGTEAFF
NA	few	TRBV11-2	TRBJ2-5	TGTGCCAGCAGCTTAGTCGGAGGGGGGCAAGAGACCCAGTACTTC	CASSLVGGGQETQYF
NA	few	TRBV10-3	TRBJ2-3	TGTGCCATCAGTGCGGACGCTAGCACAGATACGCAGTATTTT	CAISADASTDTQYF
TRBD1	many	TRBV12-3/TRBV12-4	TRBJ1-4	TGTGCCAGCAGCAACGACAGGGTTGAAAAACTGTTTTTT	CASSNDRVEKLFF
TRBD1	NA	TRBV7-2	TRBJ2-7	TGTGCCAGCAGCAGGCCCACCGGGACAGCTACCTACGAGCAGTACTTC	CASSRPTGTATYEQYF
TRBD1	NA	TRBV9	TRBJ2-2	TGTGCCAGCAGCGTTGACAGGGGATCGGTTGACACCGGGGAGCTGTTTTTT	CASSVDRGSVDTGELFF
TRBD2	NA	TRBV7-9	TRBJ2-2	TGTGCCAGCAGCCGAGGCGGACTAGCGGCGAACACCGGGGAGCTGTTTTTT	CASSRGGLAANTGELFF
TRBD2	few	TRBV9	TRBJ2-7	TGTGCCAGCAGCTCCGAAGCGGGAGTTTACGAGCAGTACTTC	CASSSEAGVYEQYF
NA	NA	TRBV11-2	TRBJ2-6	TGTGCCAGCAGCTTATCGGTGGGGTCGACTGGGGCCAACGTCCTGACTTTC	CASSLSVGSTGANVLTF
NA	few	TRBV15	TRBJ1-2	TGTGCCACCAGCAGAGTCGGGCCAGCCTATGGCTACACCTTC	CATSRVGPAYGYTF
NA	NA	TRBV20-1	TRBJ1-2	TGCAGTGCTAGAGTAACGCCTAACTATGGCTACACCTTC	CSARVTPNYGYTF
NA	NA	TRBV7-6	TRBJ1-1	TGTGCCAGCAGCTCGACCGGGGACCCTCGTGACACTGAAGCTTTCTTT	CASSSTGDPRDTEAFF
NA	many	TRBV29-1	TRBJ2-2	TGCAGCGTTGTGTGGCAGGGTCGCACCGGGGAGCTGTTTTTT	CSVVWQGRTGELFF
TRBD1	many	TRBV2	TRBJ1-5	TGTGCCAGCAGTGAAGGGGAGACAGGGACCCAGCATTTT	CASSEGETGTQHF
TRBD2	few	TRBV7-2	TRBJ2-3	TGTGCCAGCAGCTTACATACCACCGGGACTAGCGGGAGAGGTAGCACAGATACGCAGTATTTT	CASSLHTTGTSGRGSTDTQYF
TRBD2	NA	TRBV29-1	TRBJ2-5	TGCAGCGTTGAAGATCCGGGGGGTAGCAGCGGGAGAACGGGGTACTTC	CSVEDPGGSSGRTGYF
NA	NA	TRBV19	TRBJ1-6	TGTGCCAGTAGTATCGACGGTTGGGGAGGTTCACCCCCCCACTTT	CASSIDGWGGSPPHF